This T cell receptor (gamma chain) was captured by sequencing in a study of gamma-delta T cells after stem cell transplantation. This clone counts as large. TCRdb called clones anew from the RT-PCR reads with CATT. The table has approximately 400 gamma-chain clones, under 20% seen once. CDR3 length: 15 amino acids. Per germline, CDR1 GITISATS and CDR2 ISYDGTV (reference sequence). Trimming removed 3 bases from V and 4 bases from J; junction bases left unmatched: 0. V gene TRGV9 combines with J gene TRGJP. The receptor comes from a human donor. It is not recorded whose cells these are; they may come from a transplant donor. The material sequenced was gamma-delta T cells. The CDR3 sequence: CALWEQELGKKIKVF. Here the CDR3 DNA reads TGTGCCTTGTGGGAGCAAGAGTTGGGCAAAAAAATCAAGGTATTT.